The clone carrying this T cell receptor beta chain was detected a few times. This CDR3 has 12 amino acids. V lost 6 bases and J lost 3, with 12 bases in between. Germline CDR1 reads SQVTM; CDR2 reads ANQGSEA. Unique molecular identifiers were built into the TCRbeta library. TCRdb re-derived calls from the PCR reads in MiXCR, one entry per CDR3 protein. The sample yields about 610,000 distinct CDR3 sequences, roughly a tenth seen once. The data derive from a study of T-cell reconstitution after alpha-beta-depleted transplantation in children. Sequenced here: PBMCs from the stem cell graft donor, sampled from the stem cell graft. The V and J genes are TRBV29-1 and TRBJ2-7; D is unresolved. This TCR was recovered from a human donor who donated a stem cell graft to a child with acute myeloid leukemia. As DNA, the CDR3 is TGCAGCGTAACAGTCTTGGGCTACGAGCAGTACTTC. Translated, it gives CSVTVLGYEQYF.